This record covers a single T cell receptor beta chain. These data belong to a study of response to subunit inactivated influenza vaccine. This CDR3 is 12 amino acids long. V was shortened by 5 bases and J by 1 base, with 5 bases between the two germline ends. Germline V gene lookup returns CDR1 GTSNPN and CDR2 SVGIG (reference sequence). TCRdb redid the calling of the RT-PCR reads with MiXCR, one entry per CDR3 protein. The data contain approximately 700,000 distinct CDR3 sequences, roughly 13% of them singletons. The rearrangement uses TRBV30 and TRBJ2-2; the D is unclear. The sample in question was PBMCs from blood, obtained roughly 15 days before vaccination. The TCR sequence derives from a man in his fifties who received an inactivated influenza vaccine. The CDR3 reads CAWAGNTGELFF. DNA of the CDR3: TGTGCCTGGGCCGGGAACACCGGGGAGCTGTTTTTT.